What follows are 31 T cell receptor beta chains derived from one specimen sequenced in a study of blood T cell repertoires in COVID-19. TCRdb's copy holds only in-frame clones and misses some; the assay was immunoSEQ multiplex PCR. The sample yields 360,000 or so clones, over 85% seen once. Sequencing was performed on peripheral blood. The receptors come from a woman aged 60-70 years with COVID-19, enrolled during active disease.

The J gene is TRBJ1-4, the V gene TRBV4-1, with D uncertain. The CDR3 totals 16 residues. V was trimmed by 0 bases and J by 7 bases, leaving 15 bases between them. Germline V gene lookup returns CDR1 MGHRA and CDR2 YSYEKL. The CDR3 sequence: CASSQDRSRWSEKLFF. CDR3 sequence (DNA): TGCGCCAGCAGCCAAGATAGGAGCCGGTGGAGTGAAAAACTGTTTTTT.

The J gene is TRBJ2-7, the V gene TRBV23-1; possibly TRBD1 for D (5 bases). TRBV23-1 is an ORF, with its function uncertain. This CDR3 region has 17 residues. Trimming cost V 2 bases and J 1 base, with 18 bases left between them. In nucleotides, the CDR3 is TGCGCCAGCAGTCAACCCGAAGGGGCCTACACATCCTACGAGCAGTACTTC. This encodes CASSQPEGAYTSYEQYF.

This chain uses TRBV4-2 with TRBJ2-5, with 9 bases identical to TRBD1. Germline V CDR1 and CDR2: LGHNA, YNFKEQ. The length of the CDR3 is 14 residues. Trimming cost V 3 bases and J 2 bases; bases outside gene matches: 1. The CDR3, as DNA: TGTGCCAGCAGCCAGACAGGGGGGCAAGAGACCCAGTACTTC. Its protein is CASSQTGGQETQYF.

This clone was seen just once. V and J are TRBV21-1 and TRBJ1-1. TRBV21-1 is deemed a pseudogene. The CDR3 totals 16 residues. For the CDR3, the DNA is TGTGCCAGCAGCTTCCGGGGGGGGTCTCTGAACACTGAAGCTTTCTTT. Amino acid sequence: CASSFRGGSLNTEAFF.

The CDR3 reads CASSRRLAGGATDTQYF. In nucleotides, the CDR3 is TGTGCCAGCAGCCGCAGACTAGCGGGGGGTGCCACAGATACGCAGTATTTT. The chain carries TRBV3-1 (or the pseudogene TRBV3-2) and TRBJ2-3; 13 bases align to TRBD2. The trim removed 4 bases at V and 2 bases at J, leaving 6 bases unmatched. Germline loops: CDR1 LGHDT, CDR2 YNNKEL (reference sequence). The CDR3 extends over 17 amino acids.

The rearrangement uses TRBV7-2 and TRBJ1-6; D remains ambiguous. Germline-derived CDR1 and CDR2 are SGHTA and FQGNSA. The CDR3 runs 14 residues. Between the trimmed V and J ends, which lost 1 base and 8 bases, there was a span of 9 bases. CDR3 protein: CASSLDQVYSPLHF. The CDR3 DNA is TGTGCCAGCAGCTTAGATCAGGTTTATTCACCCCTCCACTTT.

This chain joins TRBV6-5 and TRBJ1-1; 9 nucleotides match TRBD1. The CDR3 is 15 residues long. Germline V gene sequence: CDR1 MNHEY, CDR2 SVGAGI. Losses at the gene ends were 7 bases for V and 4 bases for J; bases not matched to a gene: 10. CDR3 loop: CASKGTGMVGTEAFF. CDR3 sequence (DNA): TGTGCCAGCAAGGGGACAGGGATGGTAGGCACTGAAGCTTTCTTT.

This sequence joins TRBV3-1 (or the pseudogene TRBV3-2) and TRBJ1-4, with D tentatively TRBD1 (5 bases). CDR1 and CDR2 (germline): LGHDT, YNNKEL (reference sequence). V was shortened by 0 bases and J by 6 bases, with 14 bases between the two germline ends. This CDR3 has 16 residues. The CDR3: CASSQESGNEDEKLFF. The CDR3 DNA reads as TGTGCCAGCAGCCAAGAGTCAGGGAACGAGGATGAAAAACTGTTTTTT.

In its sample, this clone was seen once. The chain is built from TRBV15 and TRBJ2-2, with TRBD1 identical over 7 bases. The V and J ends lost 1 base and 6 bases, in that order; junction bases with no gene match: 8. This CDR3 spans 16 amino acids. In germline, CDR1 is LNHNV, CDR2 YYDKDF (reference sequence). As DNA, the CDR3 is TGTGCCACCAGCAGAGTGACAGGGATGCGACCCGGGGAGCTGTTTTTT. This codes for CATSRVTGMRPGELFF.

The V and J genes are TRBV5-1 and TRBJ2-5; tentatively, D is TRBD1 (6 bases). V lost 5 bases and J 5 bases, leaving 22 bases between the germline ends. The length of the CDR3 is 16 residues. The germline V gene has CDR1 SGHRS and CDR2 YFSETQ. CDR3 region: CASSRLPGAKRETQYF. The CDR3 bases are TGCGCCAGCAGTCGCCTCCCAGGGGCGAAGAGGGAGACCCAGTACTTC.

Only one count was recorded for this clone. The genes are TRBV9 and TRBJ1-3, with D perhaps TRBD1 (5 bases). Between the trimmed V and J ends, which lost 4 bases and 1 base, there was a span of 6 bases. Germline V CDR1 and CDR2: SGDLS, YYNGEE. The CDR3 totals 13 residues. CDR3 loop: CASSSGSGNTIYF. As DNA, the CDR3 is TGTGCCAGCAGCTCAGGGTCTGGAAACACCATATATTTT.

This clone was picked up a small number of times. The J gene is TRBJ1-2, the V gene TRBV27; 7 bases line up with TRBD1. This CDR3 has 13 residues. Germline trimming cut 5 bases from V and 7 bases from J; bases unmatched to any gene: 7. CDR1 MNHEY and CDR2 SMNVEV come from the germline V gene (reference sequence). The CDR3: CASSGPNRGGYTF. The CDR3 coding sequence is TGTGCCAGCAGTGGACCTAACAGGGGTGGCTACACCTTC.

The V gene is TRBV3-1 (or the pseudogene TRBV3-2), the J gene TRBJ1-1; 9 bases map to TRBD1. CDR1 and CDR2 from the germline V gene are LGHDT and YNNKEL (reference sequence). The J segment lost 3 bases and the V segment lost 4 bases, leaving 3 bases of the junction unmatched. The CDR3 extends over 14 amino acids. This chain's CDR3 is CASSPRQGDTEAFF. The CDR3 coding sequence is TGTGCCAGCAGCCCACGACAGGGGGACACTGAAGCTTTCTTT.

This rearrangement joins TRBV18 to TRBJ1-1; D is uncertain. The germline CDR1 and CDR2 sequences are KGHSH and LQKENI. The CDR3 is made up of 13 amino acids. The V end lost 3 bases, the J end lost 1 base, and 6 bases lay between the germline ends. As DNA, the CDR3 is TGTGCCAGCTCACCTACACAGAACACTGAAGCTTTCTTT. Amino acid sequence: CASSPTQNTEAFF.

The chain links TRBV2 to TRBJ1-2; TRBD1 might be the D (6 bases). Deletions cut 6 bases from V and 8 bases from J, with 16 bases between. Germline assignment: CDR1 SNHLY and CDR2 FYNNEI. The length of the CDR3 is 13 residues. The CDR3 is CASSADRRKGYTF. CDR3 nucleotide sequence: TGTGCCAGCAGCGCCGACAGGAGGAAGGGCTACACCTTC.

The chain couples TRBV18 to TRBJ1-1; no reliable D call. There are 14 residues in the CDR3. Trimming removed 2 bases from V and 1 base from J, with 8 bases in between. Germline values: CDR1 KGHSH, CDR2 LQKENI. CDR3 in amino acids: CASSPAVANTEAFF. The CDR3 nucleotides read TGTGCCAGCTCACCAGCGGTGGCGAACACTGAAGCTTTCTTT.

This chain joins TRBV28 and TRBJ1-4; 7 nucleotides line up with TRBD1. Per germline, CDR1 MDHEN and CDR2 SYDVKM. This CDR3 has 14 amino acids. With 6 bases clipped from V and 4 bases from J, the junction kept 5 bases outside the gene matches. In DNA form, the CDR3 reads TGTGCCAGCAGACGGACAGGTTTTAATGAAAAACTGTTTTTT. Encoded protein: CASRRTGFNEKLFF.

This clone was picked up a small number of times. This CDR3 is CASSPYTGELFF. In DNA, the CDR3 is TGTGCCAGCTCACCCTACACCGGGGAGCTGTTTTTT. The chain combines TRBV18 with TRBJ2-2, with D uncertain. The CDR3 totals 12 residues. V was clipped by 3 bases and J by 3 bases, with 2 bases between them. Germline assignment: CDR1 KGHSH and CDR2 LQKENI.

V usage is TRBV19 and J usage is TRBJ1-2, with 8 positions matching TRBD1. The CDR3 is made up of 17 amino acids. Germline values: CDR1 LNHDA, CDR2 SQIVND (reference sequence). V lost 4 bases and J lost 3; bases outside the gene matches: 13. Here the CDR3 DNA reads TGTGCCAGTAGTACAACCTTGACAGGGGCCGTCGACTATGGCTACACCTTC. Protein product: CASSTTLTGAVDYGYTF.

The genes are TRBV3-1 (or the pseudogene TRBV3-2) and TRBJ1-3; 7 bases match TRBD1. V shed 6 bases and J 2 bases; nucleotides not matched to a gene: 7. The CDR3 runs to 15 residues. Germline V gene sequence: CDR1 LGHDT, CDR2 YNNKEL (reference sequence). The CDR3 sequence is CASSLSGGAGNTIYF. CDR3 nucleotides: TGTGCCAGCAGTTTGTCAGGGGGTGCTGGAAACACCATATATTTT.

The rearrangement joins TRBV10-2 to TRBJ1-5; D possibly corresponds to TRBD1 (5 bases). Germline V CDR1 and CDR2: WSHSY, SAAADI. Trimming cost V 4 bases and J 4 bases, with 8 bases left between them. The CDR3 is made up of 13 amino acids. This CDR3 reads CASSGQGNQPQHF. Here the CDR3 DNA reads TGCGCCAGCAGTGGCCAGGGAAATCAGCCCCAGCATTTT.

This clone was picked up one time. This chain uses TRBV29-1 with TRBJ1-1, with 10 bases identical to TRBD1. This CDR3 has 14 residues. The V and J ends lost 6 bases and 5 bases, in that order; junction bases with no gene match: 9. Germline V CDR1 and CDR2: SQVTM, ANQGSEA. The CDR3 DNA reads as TGCAGCGTCGAAAAATGGACAGGGGGTACTGAAGCTTTCTTT. It codes for CSVEKWTGGTEAFF. Full variable domain (outside the CDR3, taken from reference TRBV29-1 and TRBJ1-1): SAVISQKPSRDICQRGTSLTIQCQVDSQVTMMFWYRQQPGQSLTLIATANQGSEATYESGFVIDKFPISRPNLTFSTLTVSNMSPEDSSIYLCSVEKWTGGTEAFFGQGTRLTVV.

J is TRBJ2-3 and V is TRBV5-4; TRBD1 matches at 7 bases. The V gene end was trimmed by 2 bases and the J gene end by 2 bases; junction bases not matched to a gene: 8. The CDR3 runs to 16 residues. Germline V gene sequence: CDR1 SGHNT, CDR2 YYREEE (reference sequence). The CDR3 sequence: CASSFLAGGFTDTQYF. The CDR3 nucleotides read TGTGCCAGCAGCTTCCTGGCAGGGGGATTCACAGATACGCAGTATTTT.

The chain has TRBV9 and TRBJ2-5; D is undetermined. The germline V and J ends were trimmed by 3 bases and 5 bases, with 17 bases remaining between them. The CDR3 length is 15 residues. CDR1 and CDR2 (germline): SGDLS, YYNGEE. The CDR3 DNA reads TGTGCCAGCAGCGCACGAGGCCGAAACGAGGAGACCCAGTACTTC. Translating gives CASSARGRNEETQYF. The full variable domain, with the rest looked up from reference TRBV9 and TRBJ2-5, is DSGVTQTPKHLITATGQRVTLRCSPRSGDLSVYWYQQSLDQGLQFLIQYYNGEERAKGNILERFSAQQFPDLHSELNLSSLELGDSALYFCASSARGRNEETQYFGPGTRLLVL.

This chain connects TRBV18 to TRBJ2-1, with 8 nucleotides matching TRBD2. This CDR3 comprises 14 residues. The germline V gene has CDR1 KGHSH and CDR2 LQKENI. V lost 0 bases to trimming and J lost 7 bases; unmatched junction nucleotides: 2. The CDR3 DNA is TGTGCCAGCTCACCACCCGGACTAGCAAATGAGCAGTTCTTC. As protein: CASSPPGLANEQFF.

The V and J genes are TRBV5-6 and TRBJ1-5; perhaps TRBD1 as D (6 bases). The CDR3 is 15 amino acids. Germline-derived CDR1 and CDR2 are SGHDT and YYEEEE. V was pared by 7 bases and J by 4 bases, with 18 bases between. For the CDR3, the DNA is TGTGCCAGCTGCCTTATGGGGGCGAGGAATCAGCCCCAGCATTTT. Translating it yields CASCLMGARNQPQHF.

The chain employs TRBV7-9 and TRBJ1-1; possible D gene TRBD1, 6 bases. The V gene's germline CDR1 is SEHNR and CDR2 FQNEAQ (reference sequence). Deletions cut 5 bases from V and 5 bases from J, with 24 bases between. This CDR3 is 17 amino acids long. The chain's CDR3 is CASSQESIRGPGTEAFF. The CDR3 DNA reads as TGTGCCAGCAGCCAGGAAAGTATCAGGGGCCCGGGAACTGAAGCTTTCTTT.

The genes are TRBV6-5 and TRBJ1-2; the match to TRBD1 covers 7 bases. The CDR3 totals 14 residues. V lost 6 bases and J lost 8; bases outside the gene matches: 12. CDR1 MNHEY and CDR2 SVGAGI come from the germline V gene. In nucleotides, the CDR3 is TGTGCCAGCAGAGGCACAGGGGTAGGTGGGGGCTACACCTTC. This sequence encodes CASRGTGVGGGYTF.

The J gene is TRBJ2-5, the V gene TRBV19, with D uncertain. V was shortened by 4 bases and J by 2 bases, with 8 bases between the two germline ends. The CDR3 sequence is 13 residues long. The germline V gene encodes CDR1 LNHDA and CDR2 SQIVND (reference sequence). CDR3 bases: TGTGCCAGTAGTACGCAGTCTCAAGAGACCCAGTACTTC. The encoded protein is CASSTQSQETQYF.

CDR3 nucleotides: TGCGCCAGCAGCCAAGTGGAACAGGGCAGAGGCTACACCTTC. Its translation: CASSQVEQGRGYTF. The gene calls are TRBV4-1 and TRBJ1-2, with a possible D match to TRBD1 (6 bases). V shed 1 base and J shed 8 bases, with 14 bases lying between them. CDR1 and CDR2 (germline): MGHRA, YSYEKL. CDR3 length equals 14 residues.

This chain joins TRBV5-1 and TRBJ2-1; the match to TRBD2 covers 9 bases. The V segment lost 2 bases and the J segment 1 base; nucleotides outside the gene matches: 4. The germline V gene encodes CDR1 SGHRS and CDR2 YFSETQ. The CDR3 is 16 residues long. The CDR3 protein is CASSFLAGESYNEQFF. In DNA form, the CDR3 reads TGCGCCAGCAGCTTTTTAGCGGGGGAATCCTACAATGAGCAGTTCTTC.